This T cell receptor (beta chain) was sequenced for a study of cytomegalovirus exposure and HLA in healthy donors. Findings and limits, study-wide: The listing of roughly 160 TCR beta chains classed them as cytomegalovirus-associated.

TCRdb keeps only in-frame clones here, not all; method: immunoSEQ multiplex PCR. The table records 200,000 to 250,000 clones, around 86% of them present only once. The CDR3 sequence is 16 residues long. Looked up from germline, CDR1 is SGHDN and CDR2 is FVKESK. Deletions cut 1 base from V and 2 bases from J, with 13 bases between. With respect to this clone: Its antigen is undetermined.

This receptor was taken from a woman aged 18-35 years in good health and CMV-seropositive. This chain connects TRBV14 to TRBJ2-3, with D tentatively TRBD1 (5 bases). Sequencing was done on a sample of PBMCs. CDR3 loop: CASSQVRQPYTDTQYF. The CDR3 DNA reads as TGTGCCAGCAGCCAAGTCCGACAGCCCTACACAGATACGCAGTATTTT.